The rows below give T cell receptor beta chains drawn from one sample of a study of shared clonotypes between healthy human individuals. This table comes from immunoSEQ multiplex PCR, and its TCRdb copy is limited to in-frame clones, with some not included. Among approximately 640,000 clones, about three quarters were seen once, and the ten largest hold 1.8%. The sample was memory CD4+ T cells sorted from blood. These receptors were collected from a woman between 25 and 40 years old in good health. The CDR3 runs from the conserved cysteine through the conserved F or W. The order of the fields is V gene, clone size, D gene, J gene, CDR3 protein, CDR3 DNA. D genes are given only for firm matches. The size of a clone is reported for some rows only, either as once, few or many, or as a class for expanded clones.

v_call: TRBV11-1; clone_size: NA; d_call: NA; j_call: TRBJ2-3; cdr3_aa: CASSPGLSLTDTQYF; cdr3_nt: TGTGCCAGCAGCCCTGGACTGTCCCTTACAGATACGCAGTATTTT
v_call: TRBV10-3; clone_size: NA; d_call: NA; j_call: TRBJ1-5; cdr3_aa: CAISRDAYNQPQHF; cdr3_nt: TGTGCCATCAGCCGGGACGCCTACAATCAGCCCCAGCATTTT
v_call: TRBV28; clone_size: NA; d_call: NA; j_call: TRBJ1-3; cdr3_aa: CASRPGGNTIYF; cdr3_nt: TGTGCCAGCAGACCCGGGGGAAACACCATATATTTT
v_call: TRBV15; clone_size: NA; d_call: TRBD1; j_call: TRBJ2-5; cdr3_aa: CATSRVWSRQGRQETQYF; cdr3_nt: TGTGCCACCAGCAGAGTTTGGTCTAGACAGGGGCGACAAGAGACCCAGTACTTC
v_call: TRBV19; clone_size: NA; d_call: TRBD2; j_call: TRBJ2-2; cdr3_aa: CASSINGGLAGKNTGELFF; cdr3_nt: TGTGCCAGTAGTATAAATGGGGGACTAGCGGGGAAGAACACCGGGGAGCTGTTTTTT
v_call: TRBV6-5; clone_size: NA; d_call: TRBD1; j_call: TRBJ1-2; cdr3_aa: CASSYSRTGESGYTF; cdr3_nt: TGTGCCAGCAGTTACTCCAGGACAGGGGAAAGTGGCTACACCTTC
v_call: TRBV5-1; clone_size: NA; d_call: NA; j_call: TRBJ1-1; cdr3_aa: CASSGRASHPAEAFF; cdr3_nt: TGCGCCAGCAGCGGCCGGGCGTCCCATCCGGCTGAAGCTTTCTTT
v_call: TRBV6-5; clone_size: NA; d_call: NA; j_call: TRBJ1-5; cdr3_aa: CASSYSTQGNQPQHF; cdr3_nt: TGTGCCAGCAGTTACTCGACGCAGGGTAATCAGCCCCAGCATTTT
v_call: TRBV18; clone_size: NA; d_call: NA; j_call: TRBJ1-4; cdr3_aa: CASQTYGATNEKLFF; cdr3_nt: TGTGCCAGCCAAACCTACGGTGCAACTAATGAAAAACTGTTTTTT
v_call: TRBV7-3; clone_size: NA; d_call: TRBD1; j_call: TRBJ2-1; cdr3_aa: CASSSIGQGAFYEQFF; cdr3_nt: TGTGCCAGCAGCTCAATCGGACAGGGGGCGTTCTATGAGCAGTTCTTC
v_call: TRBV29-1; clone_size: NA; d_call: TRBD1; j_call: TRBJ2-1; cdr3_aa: CSVVRETGALGEQFF; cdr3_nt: TGCAGCGTTGTGCGTGAGACAGGGGCTTTAGGTGAGCAGTTCTTC
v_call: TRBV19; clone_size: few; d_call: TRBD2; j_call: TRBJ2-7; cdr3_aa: CASSDKRGTYEQYF; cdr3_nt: TGTGCCAGTAGTGACAAGCGGGGAACCTACGAGCAGTACTTC
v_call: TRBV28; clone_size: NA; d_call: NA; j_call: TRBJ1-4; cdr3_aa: CASSPQGFREKLFF; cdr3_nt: TGTGCCAGCAGTCCCCAGGGGTTCAGGGAAAAACTGTTTTTT
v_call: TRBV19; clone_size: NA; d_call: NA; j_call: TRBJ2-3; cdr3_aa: CASSKLATFSDTQYF; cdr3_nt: TGTGCCAGTAGTAAGCTAGCTACGTTCTCAGATACGCAGTATTTT
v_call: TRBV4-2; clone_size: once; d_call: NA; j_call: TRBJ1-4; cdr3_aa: CASSNTGATNEKLFF; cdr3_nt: TGTGCCAGCAGCAATACAGGTGCAACTAATGAAAAACTGTTTTTT
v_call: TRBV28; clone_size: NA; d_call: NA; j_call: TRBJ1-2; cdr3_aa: CASSPVSGVGYTF; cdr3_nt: TGTGCCAGCAGTCCCGTCAGTGGAGTAGGCTACACCTTC
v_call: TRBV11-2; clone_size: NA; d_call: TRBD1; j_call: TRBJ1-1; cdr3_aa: CASSPQGAVTEAFF; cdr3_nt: TGTGCCAGCAGCCCCCAGGGGGCGGTGACTGAAGCTTTCTTT
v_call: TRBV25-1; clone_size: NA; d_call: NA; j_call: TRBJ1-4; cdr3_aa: CASSEPLTGRVGEKLFF; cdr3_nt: TGTGCCAGCAGTGAGCCCCTCACAGGGAGGGTTGGGGAAAAACTGTTTTTT
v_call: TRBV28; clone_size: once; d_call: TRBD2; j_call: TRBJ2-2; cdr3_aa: CASSSRASGPPGELFF; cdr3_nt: TGTGCCAGCAGCTCCCGGGCTAGCGGACCCCCCGGGGAGCTGTTTTTT
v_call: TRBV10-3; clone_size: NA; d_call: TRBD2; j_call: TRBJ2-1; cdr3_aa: CASSLGTSGTKWQFF; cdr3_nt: TGTGCCAGCAGCCTCGGGACTAGCGGGACAAAATGGCAGTTCTTC
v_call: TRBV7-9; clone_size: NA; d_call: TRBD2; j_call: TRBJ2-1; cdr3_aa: CASSRLARSYNEQFF; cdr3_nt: TGTGCCAGCAGCAGACTAGCCCGCTCCTACAATGAGCAGTTCTTC
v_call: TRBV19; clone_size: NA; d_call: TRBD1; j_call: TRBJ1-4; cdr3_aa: CASRRQGAGEKLFF; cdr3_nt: TGTGCCAGTAGAAGACAGGGGGCAGGAGAAAAACTGTTTTTT
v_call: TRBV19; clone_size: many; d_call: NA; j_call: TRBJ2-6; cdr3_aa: CASSIAGRFYSGANVLTF; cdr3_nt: TGTGCCAGTAGTATAGCGGGGCGATTCTACTCTGGGGCCAACGTCCTGACTTTC
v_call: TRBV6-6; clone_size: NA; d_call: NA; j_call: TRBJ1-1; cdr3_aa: CASRYGADTEAFF; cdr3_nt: TGTGCCAGCAGGTATGGGGCCGATACTGAAGCTTTCTTT
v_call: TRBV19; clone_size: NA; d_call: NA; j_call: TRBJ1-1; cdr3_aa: CASSITGTEAFF; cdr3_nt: TGTGCCAGTAGTATAACCGGGACAGAAGCTTTCTTT
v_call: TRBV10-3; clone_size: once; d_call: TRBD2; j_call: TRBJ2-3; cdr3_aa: CATTLAGGLTDTQYF; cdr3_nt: TGTGCCACCACCCTAGCGGGAGGGCTCACAGATACGCAGTATTTT
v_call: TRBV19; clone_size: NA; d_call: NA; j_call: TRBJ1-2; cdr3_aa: CASSRTANYGYTF; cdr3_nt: TGTGCCAGTAGTCGTACTGCAAACTATGGCTACACCTTC
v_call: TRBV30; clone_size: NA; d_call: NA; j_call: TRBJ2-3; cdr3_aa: CAWSEAGLATDTQYF; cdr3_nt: TGTGCCTGGAGTGAGGCCGGACTCGCAACAGATACGCAGTATTTT
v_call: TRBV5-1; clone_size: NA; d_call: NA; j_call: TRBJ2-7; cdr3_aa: CASSLSGGGTYEQYF; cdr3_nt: TGCGCCAGCAGCTTGTCTGGGGGAGGCACCTACGAGCAGTACTTC
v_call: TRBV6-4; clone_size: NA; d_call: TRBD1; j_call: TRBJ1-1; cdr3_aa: CANIDRDTEAFF; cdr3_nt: TGTGCCAACATCGACAGGGACACTGAAGCTTTCTTT
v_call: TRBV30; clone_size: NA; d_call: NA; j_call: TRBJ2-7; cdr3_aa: CAWSSGTLTYEQYF; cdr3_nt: TGTGCCTGGAGTTCGGGGACCCTTACCTACGAGCAGTACTTC
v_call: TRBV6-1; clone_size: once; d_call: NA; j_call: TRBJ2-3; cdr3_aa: CASASPGQTSHTQYF; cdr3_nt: TGTGCCAGCGCTTCCCCGGGACAAACTAGCCATACGCAGTATTTT
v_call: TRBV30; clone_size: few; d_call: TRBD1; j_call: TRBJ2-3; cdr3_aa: CAWSLGGIEDTQYF; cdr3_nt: TGTGCCTGGAGTCTAGGGGGCATAGAAGATACGCAGTATTTT
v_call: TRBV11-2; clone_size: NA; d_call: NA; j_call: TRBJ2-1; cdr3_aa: CASSLRGPVGNEQFF; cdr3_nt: TGTGCCAGCAGCTTAAGAGGGCCTGTAGGCAATGAGCAGTTCTTC
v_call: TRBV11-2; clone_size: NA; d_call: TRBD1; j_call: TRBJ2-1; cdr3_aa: CASRSIRSDRGYNEQFF; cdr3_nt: TGTGCCAGCAGGTCCATCCGGTCGGACAGGGGATACAATGAGCAGTTCTTC
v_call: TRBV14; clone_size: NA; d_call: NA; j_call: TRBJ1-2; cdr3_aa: CASSQGHLSVAYTF; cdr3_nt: TGTGCCAGCAGCCAAGGACATTTAAGTGTTGCCTACACCTTC
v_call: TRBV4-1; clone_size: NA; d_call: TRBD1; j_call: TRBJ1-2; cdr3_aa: CASSRGQGPNYGYTF; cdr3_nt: TGCGCCAGCAGCCGCGGACAGGGGCCTAACTATGGCTACACCTTC
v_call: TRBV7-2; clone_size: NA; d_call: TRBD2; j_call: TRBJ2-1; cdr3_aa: CASSLKTSGYNEQFF; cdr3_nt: TGTGCCAGCAGCTTAAAGACTAGCGGCTACAATGAGCAGTTCTTC
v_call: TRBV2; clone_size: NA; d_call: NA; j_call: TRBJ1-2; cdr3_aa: CASSDQTAGGGYTF; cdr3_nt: TGTGCCAGCAGTGACCAGACGGCGGGAGGTGGCTACACCTTC
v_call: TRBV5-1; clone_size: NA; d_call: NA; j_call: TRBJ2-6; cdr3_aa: CASSYGHEGANVLTF; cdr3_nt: TGCGCCAGCAGCTACGGACACGAAGGGGCCAACGTCCTGACTTTC
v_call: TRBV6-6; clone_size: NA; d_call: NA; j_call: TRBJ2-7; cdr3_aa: CASSYSIPTGEQYF; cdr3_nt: TGTGCCAGCAGTTACTCGATTCCGACAGGCGAGCAGTACTTC
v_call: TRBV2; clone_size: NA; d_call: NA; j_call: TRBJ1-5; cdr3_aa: CASSEWGGDQPQHF; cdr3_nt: TGTGCCAGCAGTGAGTGGGGGGGGGATCAGCCCCAGCATTTT
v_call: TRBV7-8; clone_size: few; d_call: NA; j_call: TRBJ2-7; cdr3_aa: CASSVRAAIPGEQYF; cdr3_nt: TGTGCCAGCAGCGTCCGGGCCGCAATCCCTGGAGAGCAGTACTTC
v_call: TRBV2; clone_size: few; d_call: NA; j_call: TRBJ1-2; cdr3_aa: CASSDGVDYGYTF; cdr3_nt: TGTGCCAGCAGTGATGGAGTAGACTATGGCTACACCTTC
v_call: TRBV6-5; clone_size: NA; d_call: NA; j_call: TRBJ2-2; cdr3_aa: CASSYSYQGPGELFF; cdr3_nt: TGTGCCAGCAGTTACTCCTACCAGGGACCCGGGGAGCTGTTTTTT
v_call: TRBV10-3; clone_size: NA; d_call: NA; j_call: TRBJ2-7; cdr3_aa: CAISPGGGRSYEQYF; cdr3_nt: TGTGCCATCAGTCCTGGGGGGGGGCGCTCCTACGAGCAGTACTTC
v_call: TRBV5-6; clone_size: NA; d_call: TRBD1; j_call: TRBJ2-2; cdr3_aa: CASSSRDRVTGELFF; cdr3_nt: TGTGCCAGCAGCTCCCGGGACAGGGTGACCGGGGAGCTGTTTTTT
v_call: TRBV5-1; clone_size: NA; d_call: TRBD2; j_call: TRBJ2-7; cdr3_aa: CASSLGSGGNYEQYF; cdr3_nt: TGCGCCAGCAGCTTGGGTAGCGGGGGTAACTACGAGCAGTACTTC
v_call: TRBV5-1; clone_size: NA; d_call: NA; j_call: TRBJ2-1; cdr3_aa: CASSFPPGEVGNEQFF; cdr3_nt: TGCGCCAGCAGCTTCCCCCCGGGCGAGGTCGGCAATGAGCAGTTCTTC
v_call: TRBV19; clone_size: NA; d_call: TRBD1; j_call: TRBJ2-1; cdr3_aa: CASSDQGAGNNEQFF; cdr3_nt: TGTGCCAGTAGTGATCAGGGGGCTGGTAACAATGAGCAGTTCTTC
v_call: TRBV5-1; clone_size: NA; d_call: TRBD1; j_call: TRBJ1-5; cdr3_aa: CASSSGTGGDLQHF; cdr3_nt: TGCGCCAGCAGTTCCGGGACAGGCGGGGATTTACAGCATTTT
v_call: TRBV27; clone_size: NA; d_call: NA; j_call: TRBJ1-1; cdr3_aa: CASNRASRVGTEAFF; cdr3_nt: TGTGCCAGCAACCGGGCCAGCAGGGTTGGCACTGAAGCTTTCTTT
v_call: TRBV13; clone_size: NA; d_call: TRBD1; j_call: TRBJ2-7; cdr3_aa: CASSEGQGALYEQYF; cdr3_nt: TGTGCCAGCAGCGAGGGACAGGGGGCTCTCTACGAGCAGTACTTC
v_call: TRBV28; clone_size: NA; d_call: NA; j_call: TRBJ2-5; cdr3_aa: CATTDSINQETQYF; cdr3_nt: TGTGCCACAACCGACTCGATTAACCAAGAGACCCAGTACTTC
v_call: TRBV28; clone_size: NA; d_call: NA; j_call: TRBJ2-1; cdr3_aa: CASSFGGSYARGEQFF; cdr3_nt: TGTGCCAGCAGTTTTGGCGGGAGCTATGCCAGGGGTGAGCAGTTCTTC
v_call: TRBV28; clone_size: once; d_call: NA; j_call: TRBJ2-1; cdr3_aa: CASSFPDTRRHEQFF; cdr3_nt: TGTGCCAGCAGTTTCCCGGATACTCGACGCCATGAGCAGTTCTTC
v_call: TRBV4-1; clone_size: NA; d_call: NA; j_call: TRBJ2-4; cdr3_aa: CASSQAGVTKNIQYF; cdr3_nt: TGCGCCAGCAGCCAAGCAGGAGTTACCAAAAACATTCAGTACTTC